Below, one TCR beta chain is given with its context. Sequenced by immunoSEQ multiplex PCR; TCRdb stores in-frame clones only, minus some. Found here are roughly 2 million clones, about 95% of them singletons; the top ten hold 0.13%. The sample comes from a study of shared clonotypes between healthy human individuals. The germline V gene has CDR1 SGHTA and CDR2 FQGTGA. The CDR3 loop spans 13 amino acids. The V end lost 5 bases, the J end lost 5 bases, and 11 bases lay between the germline ends. The TCR comes from a man aged 18 to 30 in good health. The chain has TRBV7-3 and TRBJ2-3, with unresolved D. The sample comprised naive CD4+ T cells sorted from blood. Subset defined: CD45RA+ positively selected. The CDR3 region is CASSAESVDTQYF. The CDR3, as DNA: TGTGCCAGCAGCGCCGAGAGTGTAGATACGCAGTATTTT.